This entry features one T cell receptor beta chain sequence. The antigen is not known. At one end, the junction sequence differs from germline, possibly due to a read error. Other nucleotide sequences from this sample produce the same CDR3. Time point noted: time of PML onset. The CDR3 runs 14 residues. Germline CDR1 reads SEHNR; CDR2 reads FQNEAQ (reference sequence). This sample stems from a study of multiple sclerosis patients with progressive multifocal leukoencephalopathy. Assay used: immunoSEQ multiplex PCR; TCRdb lists only in-frame clones, some missing. Among more than 30,000 clones, roughly 87% were seen once, and the ten largest hold around 5.7%. Study-wide findings and caveats: It is unclear whether the findings reflect JC virus infection or general immunocompromise.

The chain carries TRBV7-9 and TRBJ1-2; TRBD1 agrees at 10 bases. This receptor was obtained from a woman in her thirties or forties with progressive multifocal leukoencephalopathy. The source material was PBMCs, sampled from a patient treated with natalizumab. In nucleotides, the CDR3 is TGTGCCAGCAGCAGACAGGGGGCCGGCTATGGTTACACCTTC. The encoded protein is CASSRQGAGYGYTF.